This T cell receptor (beta chain) comes out of a study of blood T cell repertoires in COVID-19. Study background: T cells, B-cell-depleted T cells, or PBMCs supplied cDNA or gDNA.

The CDR3 is made up of 14 amino acids. The V end lost 3 bases, the J end lost 0 bases, and 9 bases lay between the germline ends. Germline loops: CDR1 KGHSH, CDR2 LQKENI. Original analysis: Quantification of nucleated cells was approximated via reference gene primer amplification. TCRdb's copy holds only in-frame clones and misses some; the assay was immunoSEQ multiplex PCR. V and J calls plus clone size are reproduced from that table; the DNA served to infer D and trimming. The sample records approximately 150,000 clones, roughly four fifths being singletons. This clone appeared a single time. The receptor's source is a woman aged 80 or over with acute or convalescent COVID-19. Sequencing was performed on peripheral blood. The V call is TRBV18, the J call TRBJ2-7; possibly TRBD2 for D (6 bases). CDR3 protein: CASSPGGPSYEQYF. CDR3 bases: TGTGCCAGCTCACCCGGGGGTCCCTCCTACGAGCAGTACTTC.